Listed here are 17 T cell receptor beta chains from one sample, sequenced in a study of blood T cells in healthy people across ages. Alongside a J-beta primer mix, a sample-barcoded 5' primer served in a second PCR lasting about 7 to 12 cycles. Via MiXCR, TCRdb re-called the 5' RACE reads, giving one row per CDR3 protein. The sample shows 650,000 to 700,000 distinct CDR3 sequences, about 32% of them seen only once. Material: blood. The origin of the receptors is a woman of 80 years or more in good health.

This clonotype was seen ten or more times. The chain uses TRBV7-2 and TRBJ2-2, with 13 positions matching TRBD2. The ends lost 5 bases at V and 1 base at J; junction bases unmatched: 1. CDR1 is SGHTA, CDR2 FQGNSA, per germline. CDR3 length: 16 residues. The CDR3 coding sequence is TGTGCCAGCAGCCGGACTAGCGGGGGGAACACCGGGGAGCTGTTTTTT. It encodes CASSRTSGGNTGELFF.

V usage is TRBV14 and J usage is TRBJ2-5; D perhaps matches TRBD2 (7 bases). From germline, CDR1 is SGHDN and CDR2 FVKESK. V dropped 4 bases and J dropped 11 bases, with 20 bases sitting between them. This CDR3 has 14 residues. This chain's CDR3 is CASSLKWGGNEQYF. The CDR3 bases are TGTGCCAGCAGCCTTAAGTGGGGGGGCAATGAGCAGTACTTC.

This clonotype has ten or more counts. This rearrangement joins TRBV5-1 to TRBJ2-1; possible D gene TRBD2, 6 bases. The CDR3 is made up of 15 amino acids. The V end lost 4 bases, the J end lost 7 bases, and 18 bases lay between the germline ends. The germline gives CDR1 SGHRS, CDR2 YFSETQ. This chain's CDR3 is CASSPGGARGNEQFF. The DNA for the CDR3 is TGCGCCAGCAGCCCGGGCGGGGCAAGAGGAAATGAGCAGTTCTTC.

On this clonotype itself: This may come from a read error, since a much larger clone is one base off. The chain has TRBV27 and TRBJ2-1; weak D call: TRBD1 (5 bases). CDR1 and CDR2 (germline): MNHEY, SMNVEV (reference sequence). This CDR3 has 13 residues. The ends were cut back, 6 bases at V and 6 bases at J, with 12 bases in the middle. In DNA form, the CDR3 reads TGTGCCAGCAGCCCACGTGGGGCCAATGAGCAGTTCTTC. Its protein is CASSPRGANEQFF.

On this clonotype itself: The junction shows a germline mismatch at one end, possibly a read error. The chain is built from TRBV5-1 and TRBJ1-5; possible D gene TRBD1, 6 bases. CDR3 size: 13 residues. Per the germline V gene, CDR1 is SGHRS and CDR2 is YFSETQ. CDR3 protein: CAGSFTGNQPQHF. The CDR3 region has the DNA TGCGCCGGCAGCTTCACAGGGAATCAGCCCCAGCATTTT.

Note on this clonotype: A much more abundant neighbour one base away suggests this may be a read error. CDR3 in amino acids: CASSQEGWLARETLYF. CDR3 bases: TGTGCCAGCAGCCAAGAAGGGTGGCTAGCTCGGGAGACCCTGTACTTC. J is TRBJ2-7 and V is TRBV3-1, with a weak D call TRBD2 (6 bases). The CDR3 runs to 16 residues. Per the germline V gene, CDR1 is LGHDT and CDR2 is YNNKEL (reference sequence). V was shortened by 0 bases and J by 12 bases, with 24 bases between the two germline ends.

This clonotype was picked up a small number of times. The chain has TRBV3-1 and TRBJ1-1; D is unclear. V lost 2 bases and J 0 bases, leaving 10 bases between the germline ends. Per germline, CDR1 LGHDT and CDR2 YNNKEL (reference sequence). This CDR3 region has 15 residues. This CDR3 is CASSQQPGLNTEAFF. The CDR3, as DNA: TGTGCCAGCAGCCAACAACCGGGATTGAACACTGAAGCTTTCTTT.

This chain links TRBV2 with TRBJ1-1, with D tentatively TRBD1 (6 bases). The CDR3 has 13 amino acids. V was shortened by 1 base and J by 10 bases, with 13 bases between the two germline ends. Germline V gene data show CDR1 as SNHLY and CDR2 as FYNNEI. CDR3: CASSEEGGALAFF. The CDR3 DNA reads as TGTGCCAGCAGTGAAGAGGGGGGGGCATTAGCTTTCTTT.

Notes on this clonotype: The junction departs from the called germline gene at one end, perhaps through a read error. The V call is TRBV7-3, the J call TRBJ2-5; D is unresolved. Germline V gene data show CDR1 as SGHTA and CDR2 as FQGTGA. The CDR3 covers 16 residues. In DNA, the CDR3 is TGTGCCAGCAGCTTAACCGCCAGGACGGGTGAAGAGACCCGGTACTTC. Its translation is CASSLTARTGEETRYF.

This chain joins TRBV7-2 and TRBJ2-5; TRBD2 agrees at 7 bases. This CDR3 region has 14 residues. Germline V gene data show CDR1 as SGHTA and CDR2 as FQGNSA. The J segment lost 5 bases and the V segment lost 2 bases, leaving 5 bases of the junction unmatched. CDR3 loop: CASSLMGREETQYF. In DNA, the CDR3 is TGTGCCAGCAGCTTAATGGGGAGGGAGGAGACCCAGTACTTC.

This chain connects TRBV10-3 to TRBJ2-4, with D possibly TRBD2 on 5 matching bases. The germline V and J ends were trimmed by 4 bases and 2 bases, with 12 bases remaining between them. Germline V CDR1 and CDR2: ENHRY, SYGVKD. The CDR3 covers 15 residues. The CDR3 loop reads CAISGEREPKNIQYF. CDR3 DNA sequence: TGTGCCATCAGTGGGGAGAGGGAGCCCAAAAACATTCAGTACTTC.

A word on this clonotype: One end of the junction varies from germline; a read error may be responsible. The CDR3 DNA reads as TGTGCCAGCAGTCTGACAGAAACCATCTCTGGGGCCAACGCCCTGACTTTC. Its translation is CASSLTETISGANALTF. This chain joins TRBV6-2 or TRBV6-3 and TRBJ2-6; weak D call: TRBD1 (5 bases). Germline V gives CDR1 MNHEY, CDR2 SVGEGT. This CDR3 has 17 residues.

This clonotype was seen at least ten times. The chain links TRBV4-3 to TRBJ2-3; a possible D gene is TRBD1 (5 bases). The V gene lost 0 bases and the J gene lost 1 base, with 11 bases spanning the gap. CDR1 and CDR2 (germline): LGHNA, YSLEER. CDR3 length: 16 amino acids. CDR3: CASSQDPGKGTDTQYF. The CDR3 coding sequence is TGCGCCAGCAGCCAAGATCCAGGGAAGGGCACAGATACGCAGTATTTT.

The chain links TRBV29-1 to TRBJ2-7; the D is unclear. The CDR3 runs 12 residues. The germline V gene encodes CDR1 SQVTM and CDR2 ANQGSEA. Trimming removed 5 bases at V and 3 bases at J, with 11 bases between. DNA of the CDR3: TGCAGCGTTCCCTTGGACGGCTACGAGCAGTACTTC. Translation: CSVPLDGYEQYF.

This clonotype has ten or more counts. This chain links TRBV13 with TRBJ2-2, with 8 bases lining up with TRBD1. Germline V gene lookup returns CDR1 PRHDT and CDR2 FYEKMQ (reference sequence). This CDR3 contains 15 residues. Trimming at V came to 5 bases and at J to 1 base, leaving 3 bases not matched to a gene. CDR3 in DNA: TGTGCCAGCAGCCACGGGACAGGGAACACCGGGGAGCTGTTTTTT. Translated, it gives CASSHGTGNTGELFF.

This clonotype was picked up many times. CDR3: CSARRRGATDTQYF. CDR3 DNA sequence: TGCAGTGCTAGAAGGCGGGGGGCCACAGATACGCAGTATTTT. This chain connects TRBV20-1 to TRBJ2-3; 8 bases map to TRBD2. The trim removed 2 bases at V and 2 bases at J, leaving 3 bases unmatched. The CDR3 contains 14 residues. Looked up from germline, CDR1 is DFQATT and CDR2 is SNEGSKA (reference sequence).

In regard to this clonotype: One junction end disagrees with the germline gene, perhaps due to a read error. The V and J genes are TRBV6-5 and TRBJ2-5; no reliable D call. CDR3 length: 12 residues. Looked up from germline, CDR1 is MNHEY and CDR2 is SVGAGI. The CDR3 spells CPSSYGWETQYF. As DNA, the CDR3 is TGTCCCAGCAGTTACGGCTGGGAGACCCAGTACTTC.